This T cell receptor beta chain was captured by sequencing in a study of CD8+CD57+ T cells in acquired aplastic anemia (dated by TCRdb to 2017 to 2018). For the wider study: DNA extracted from sorted CD4+ and CD8+ cells had a mean of approximately 3.5 ug, with a range of about 0.18 to 27.4 ug. A CD8+CD57+ expansion meant a frequency higher than the mean frequency seen in healthy subjects.

Flow cytometry had shown CD8+CD57+ cell expansion in the patients selected for sequencing. Severe acquired aplastic anemia was diagnosed in all patients according to International Study of Aplastic Anemia and Agranulocytosis and Camitta criteria. No patient had received any therapy when blood was sampled. In the study, sorted CD4+ and CD8+ blood T cells from patients with severe aplastic anemia and from healthy subjects underwent deep sequencing of TCR repertoires. In the USA, patient enrollment took place under clinicaltrials.gov protocols 00001620, 01623167, 00001397, 00071045, 00081523 and 00961064. Ficoll-Paque density gradient centrifugation was used to isolate peripheral blood mononuclear cells. Before DNA was extracted, CD4+ and CD8+ T cells were sorted using either FACS or magnetic beads. The CDR3 sequence holds 15 residues, the cysteine and phenylalanine included. CDR3 DNA is the only sequence kept; it has 45 bases, read in frame from the first base. Ends trimmed: V by 7 bases, J by 1 base; bases unmatched to a gene: 4. For CDR1 and CDR2, the germline V gene lists SNHLY and FYNNEI.

This clonotype was counted many times. The antigen this receptor binds is unknown. Base qualities are not at hand, and no much larger clone is one base apart. Genomic DNA was used as template for profiling of TCR beta VDJ combinations and CDR3 sequences. An Illumina HiSeq 2000 was the platform used for TCR repertoire sequencing. The authors' pipeline ran thus. Repertoire assessment relied on Simpson's diversity index, CDR3 size and DJ length profiles, and TRBV/TRBJ rearrangement plots. The most abundant DNA sequence in the deep sequencing data was taken as the immunodominant clone. CDR3 amino acid sequences were checked for sharing across subjects and were also compared against the VDJdb database and published repertoires. The public reads were reanalyzed by TCRdb: fastp trimming at Q25, MiXCR alignment, in-frame beta chains only. Each CDR3 protein gets just one entry, which takes the most common genes and DNA from the rows behind it. The V and J calls shown here were made by TCRdb, not taken from the authors' results. This sample comprises hundreds of thousands of distinct CDR3 sequences, about a third of them detected only once. Around 0.82% of the sample goes to the ten largest clones.

The paper's findings and limits, for the study overall: Around 31 CD8+ CDR3 sequences were shared between patients and controls but appeared highly expressed in patients and within their immunodominant clones. Between patients and healthy controls, no significant difference in CD8+ Simpson's diversity was found (P=0.060).

The specimen sequenced was sorted CD4+, CD8+, or CD8+CD57+ T cells (not recorded which) from PBMCs. The receptor comes from a human donor with aplastic anemia. Recombination linked TRBV2 to TRBJ1-5, and 10 junctional nucleotides match TRBD1. The DNA is TGTGCCAGCATAAAGGACAGGGGGAGCAATCAGCCCCAGCATTTT. Translated, it gives CASIKDRGSNQPQHF.